The 30 T cell receptor beta chains below all came from one sample that was sequenced in a study of T-cell memory formation after mild COVID-19. Via MiXCR, TCRdb re-called the 5' RACE reads, giving one row per CDR3 protein. The sample records about 410,000 distinct CDR3 sequences, under 25% being singletons. The specimen was PBMCs or a T cell subset sorted from them (not recorded which). The receptors originated from an adult woman who had mild COVID-19 (a few samples of this study predate the infection). Cell type and time point are not known.

This clonotype came up a few times. The chain couples TRBV6-2 or TRBV6-3 to TRBJ2-7; 8 bases agree with TRBD1. CDR1 is MNHEY and CDR2 is SVGEGT in the germline V gene. V was pared by 6 bases and J by 0 bases, with 16 bases of the junction left unmatched. This CDR3 has 18 residues. CDR3 DNA: TGTGCCAGCAGCTCTACTGCCTGGACAGGGAAAAGCTCCTACGAGCAGTACTTC. Protein: CASSSTAWTGKSSYEQYF.

This clonotype was seen just once. The rearrangement uses TRBV6-5 and TRBJ2-7; 7 nucleotides match TRBD1. There are 14 residues in the CDR3. Germline CDR1 reads MNHEY; CDR2 reads SVGAGI. Unmatched junction bases numbered 10, after V lost 6 bases and J lost 5 bases. CDR3 sequence (DNA): TGTGCCAGCAGCCGCAACAGGGGTTTTAACGAGCAGTACTTC. This encodes CASSRNRGFNEQYF.

The V and J genes are TRBV3-1 and TRBJ2-1; the match to TRBD1 covers 7 bases. J gave up 10 bases and V 1 base, and 10 bases lay outside the gene matches. This CDR3 has 15 amino acids. Germline loops: CDR1 LGHDT, CDR2 YNNKEL (reference sequence). The CDR3 DNA follows: TGTGCCAGCAGCCAAGGGACAGGAATGCTCGGGGAGCAGTTCTTC. Translation: CASSQGTGMLGEQFF.

This clonotype has ten or more counts. This chain uses TRBV12-3 or TRBV12-4 with TRBJ2-7, with 8 nucleotides matching TRBD2. The CDR3 sequence is 16 residues long. The V and J ends lost 1 base and 0 bases, in that order; junction bases with no gene match: 5. The CDR3 sequence: CASSLGFGTSSYEQYF. CDR3 nucleotide sequence: TGTGCCAGCAGTTTAGGGTTCGGGACTAGCTCCTACGAGCAGTACTTC.

This clonotype was seen a few times. The chain uses TRBV6-1 and TRBJ2-5, with D perhaps TRBD1 (7 bases). The V end was cut by 7 bases, the J end by 7 bases, with 22 bases between. Germline lookup yields CDR1 MNHNS and CDR2 SASEGT. The CDR3 runs 15 residues. The CDR3 nucleotides read TGTGCCAGCACTGGCAGGGGGGACTGGCAACGGACCCAGTACTTC. This translates into CASTGRGDWQRTQYF.

The chain carries TRBV6-1 and TRBJ1-1; 7 bases fit TRBD1. The CDR3 length is 17 residues. Germline V gives CDR1 MNHNS, CDR2 SASEGT. V was clipped by 8 bases and J by 4 bases; unmatched bases: 19. DNA of the CDR3: TGTGCCAGCTATCACCAACCGGGCAGGGGGTGGACCACTGAAGCTTTCTTT. Its protein is CASYHQPGRGWTTEAFF.

The chain employs TRBV19 and TRBJ2-1; possible D gene TRBD2, 6 bases. CDR3 length: 15 residues. Trimming left V 3 bases short and J 4 bases short, with 13 bases between. Germline CDR1 and CDR2: LNHDA and SQIVND (reference sequence). As DNA, the CDR3 is TGTGCCAGTAGTATCCTTGCGGGACTGTACAATGAGCAGTTCTTC. Protein product: CASSILAGLYNEQFF.

The chain uses TRBV20-1 and TRBJ2-7; 10 nucleotides match TRBD1. J gave up 5 bases and V 1 base, and 8 bases lay outside the gene matches. This CDR3 contains 15 residues. Germline V gene data show CDR1 as DFQATT and CDR2 as SNEGSKA (reference sequence). DNA for the CDR3: TGCAGTGCTAGAGGGACAGGGGGGTTCATCAACGAGCAGTACTTC. This gives the protein CSARGTGGFINEQYF.

V is TRBV2 and J is TRBJ2-5; 11 positions agree with TRBD2. Trimming at V came to 5 bases and at J to 4 bases, leaving 6 bases not matched to a gene. Germline loops: CDR1 SNHLY, CDR2 FYNNEI. The CDR3 runs to 15 residues. CDR3 protein: CASSTGTSGRETQYF. The CDR3 bases are TGTGCCAGCAGTACCGGGACTAGCGGTAGAGAGACCCAGTACTTC.

V and J are TRBV7-9 and TRBJ2-6, with TRBD2 identical over 12 bases. The CDR3 runs to 19 residues. The J segment lost 3 bases and the V segment lost 5 bases, leaving 11 bases of the junction unmatched. CDR1 SEHNR and CDR2 FQNEAQ come from the germline V gene (reference sequence). The CDR3 sequence is CASSTRLAGEGYGANVLTF. DNA of the CDR3: TGTGCCAGCAGCACTCGACTAGCGGGAGAAGGATATGGGGCCAACGTCCTGACTTTC.

The chain uses TRBV4-1 and TRBJ1-2; 7 bases align to TRBD1. With 1 base clipped from V and 2 bases from J, the junction kept 10 bases outside the gene matches. Per germline, CDR1 MGHRA and CDR2 YSYEKL. The CDR3 covers 17 residues. The CDR3 sequence is CASSQAPGLGGNYGYTF. CDR3 in DNA: TGCGCCAGCAGCCAAGCTCCGGGTTTAGGGGGCAACTATGGCTACACCTTC.

A few counts support this clonotype. In nucleotides, the CDR3 is TGTGCCAGCAGTGAGGAGCGGGGGGCGTATGAGCAGTTCTTC. It specifies CASSEERGAYEQFF. This rearrangement joins TRBV2 to TRBJ2-1; 9 positions agree with TRBD2. Germline CDR1 SNHLY, CDR2 FYNNEI. Trimming removed 3 bases from V and 8 bases from J; junction bases left unmatched: 5. The CDR3 runs to 14 residues.

This chain connects TRBV18 to TRBJ1-2; D gene ambiguous. Germline V CDR1 and CDR2: KGHSH, LQKENI. V lost 0 bases and J lost 2, with 7 bases in between. This CDR3 spans 14 amino acids. CDR3 in DNA: TGTGCCAGCTCACCACCGAGCCAGAACTATGGCTACACCTTC. This sequence encodes CASSPPSQNYGYTF.

In DNA form, the CDR3 reads TGCAGCGTCTGGGAGCGGGTCGACGAGGCAGATACGCAGTATTTT. Residues: CSVWERVDEADTQYF. V gene TRBV29-1 combines with J gene TRBJ2-3; tentative D call: TRBD2 (6 bases). The CDR3 extends over 15 amino acids. Germline CDR1 reads SQVTM; CDR2 reads ANQGSEA. V lost 6 bases to trimming and J lost 4 bases, with 20 bases between them.

This chain uses TRBV4-2 with TRBJ2-1; 8 nucleotides line up with TRBD1. In germline, CDR1 is LGHNA, CDR2 YNFKEQ. V lost 0 bases and J lost 3; bases outside the gene matches: 4. The CDR3 runs to 16 residues. CDR3 nucleotide sequence: TGTGCCAGCAGCCAAGATCAGGGGGCTTACTACAATGAGCAGTTCTTC. Its translation: CASSQDQGAYYNEQFF.

V gene TRBV29-1 combines with J gene TRBJ2-3; 9 bases agree with TRBD2. The CDR3 loop spans 14 amino acids. Germline V CDR1 and CDR2: SQVTM, ANQGSEA. V shed 3 bases, J shed 0 bases, and the junction held 1 base outside the gene matches. CDR3 nucleotide sequence: TGCAGCGTTGACCTAGCGGGGAGCACAGATACGCAGTATTTT. Encoded protein: CSVDLAGSTDTQYF.

This chain links TRBV7-6 with TRBJ1-1; TRBD1 might be the D (5 bases). The germline V and J ends were trimmed by 0 bases and 0 bases, with 17 bases remaining between them. The CDR3 is 18 amino acids. CDR1 SGHVS and CDR2 FNYEAQ come from the germline V gene. The CDR3 nucleotides read TGTGCCAGCAGCTTAGCGCGGGGCGGATACTCCATGAACACTGAAGCTTTCTTT. Translation gives CASSLARGGYSMNTEAFF.

The chain has TRBV12-3 or TRBV12-4 and TRBJ2-5, with 7 bases that match TRBD1. With V trimmed by 7 bases and J by 5 bases, 7 bases remained unmatched. The CDR3 is 13 amino acids. CDR3 coding DNA: TGTGCCAGCACGAGACAGGGATCCGAGACCCAGTACTTC. Translated: CASTRQGSETQYF.

This clonotype was picked up a small number of times. This chain links TRBV7-2 with TRBJ2-2; 14 bases map to TRBD2. Germline CDR1 and CDR2: SGHTA and FQGNSA. The CDR3 has 20 residues. V trimming: 2 bases; J trimming: 5 bases; junction bases outside the gene matches: 13. CDR3 sequence (DNA): TGTGCCAGCAGCTTATCGGTAAACGGACTAGCGGGAGGACGAACCGGGGAGCTGTTTTTT. It is translated as CASSLSVNGLAGGRTGELFF.

The chain carries TRBV15 and TRBJ2-3; D possibly matches TRBD1 or TRBD2 (5 bases each). The ends were cut back, 0 bases at V and 2 bases at J, with 12 bases in the middle. The CDR3 has 16 residues. Germline V gene lookup returns CDR1 LNHNV and CDR2 YYDKDF (reference sequence). The CDR3 here is CATSRDGPGHTDTQYF. The CDR3 DNA follows: TGTGCCACCAGCAGAGATGGGCCGGGGCACACAGATACGCAGTATTTT.

This clonotype came up a few times. The chain employs TRBV5-1 and TRBJ2-3; D is undetermined. CDR3 length: 13 amino acids. Germline values: CDR1 SGHRS, CDR2 YFSETQ. V lost 3 bases, J lost 3 bases, and 8 bases lay in between. The CDR3 DNA is TGCGCCAGCAGCTCCCCTAAGACAGATACGCAGTATTTT. Amino acid sequence: CASSSPKTDTQYF. Looking up the rest from reference TRBV5-1 and TRBJ2-3 gives the full variable domain: KAGVTQTPRYLIKTRGQQVTLSCSPISGHRSVSWYQQTPGQGLQFLFEYFSETQRNKGNFPGRFSGRQFSNSRSEMNVSTLELGDSALYLCASSSPKTDTQYFGPGTRLTVL.

V and J are TRBV12-3 or TRBV12-4 and TRBJ1-6; TRBD1 might be the D (5 bases). Trimming left V 6 bases short and J 9 bases short, with 12 bases between. This CDR3 contains 13 residues. The CDR3 sequence is CASSPSGSSPLHF. In DNA form, the CDR3 reads TGTGCCAGCAGCCCCTCAGGGAGTTCACCCCTCCACTTT.

This chain connects TRBV20-1 to TRBJ1-4; D ambiguous. Germline CDR1 reads DFQATT; CDR2 reads SNEGSKA (reference sequence). The CDR3 is 14 amino acids. Between the trimmed V and J ends, which lost 1 base and 7 bases, there was a span of 13 bases. The CDR3: CSARAGGAGEKLFF. CDR3 coding DNA: TGCAGTGCTAGAGCGGGAGGAGCGGGTGAAAAACTGTTTTTT.

This clonotype was observed a few times. The chain uses TRBV6-6 and TRBJ2-7, with D maybe TRBD1 (6 bases). Per the germline V gene, CDR1 is MNHNY and CDR2 is SVGAGI (reference sequence). Deletions cut 6 bases from V and 6 bases from J, with 15 bases between. This CDR3 is 13 amino acids long. CDR3 nucleotide sequence: TGTGCCAGCAGAACTGTAACAGGGAGCGAGCAGTACTTC. It yields the protein CASRTVTGSEQYF.

This clonotype has a handful of counts. The chain links TRBV7-9 to TRBJ1-2, with 10 bases matching TRBD1. In germline, CDR1 is SEHNR, CDR2 FQNEAQ (reference sequence). The CDR3 is 15 amino acids. The V segment lost 5 bases and the J segment 7 bases; nucleotides outside the gene matches: 10. CDR3 sequence: CASSGSGTGVVGYTF. The CDR3 region has the DNA TGTGCCAGCAGCGGCTCCGGGACAGGGGTAGTTGGCTACACCTTC.

In the case of this clonotype: The junction departs from germline at one end; a sequencing error may be responsible. This chain uses TRBV12-3 or TRBV12-4 with TRBJ2-4, with D possibly matching TRBD1 (5 bases). The CDR3 is 11 amino acids. CDR3 nucleotides: TGTGCCAGCAGTACCGGACAAGGCCATGACTTC. Translating gives CASSTGQGHDF.

This clonotype came up a few times. This chain uses TRBV5-1 with TRBJ1-2; D may be TRBD1 (6 bases). CDR1 SGHRS and CDR2 YFSETQ come from the germline V gene. The CDR3 contains 15 residues. Trimming pared 0 bases from V and 6 bases from J, leaving 15 bases between. The CDR3 protein is CASSLASTGANGYTF. The CDR3 region has the DNA TGCGCCAGCAGCTTGGCATCGACAGGAGCGAATGGCTACACCTTC. Together with reference TRBV5-1 and TRBJ1-2, the CDR3 gives the full variable domain: KAGVTQTPRYLIKTRGQQVTLSCSPISGHRSVSWYQQTPGQGLQFLFEYFSETQRNKGNFPGRFSGRQFSNSRSEMNVSTLELGDSALYLCASSLASTGANGYTFGSGTRLTVV.

Here the CDR3 DNA reads TGCAGTGCTAGAGATTGGGGGCCACTAGCCAAAAACATTCAGTACTTC. It translates to CSARDWGPLAKNIQYF. This chain connects TRBV20-1 to TRBJ2-4, with a possible D match to TRBD1 (6 bases). The germline CDR1 and CDR2 sequences are DFQATT and SNEGSKA (reference sequence). The CDR3 loop spans 16 amino acids. V was cut by 0 bases and J by 0 bases, with 12 bases left in between.

This sequence joins TRBV4-2 and TRBJ2-1; possible D gene TRBD2, 6 bases. CDR1 and CDR2 from the germline V gene are LGHNA and YNFKEQ. The CDR3 totals 16 residues. The V end lost 1 base, the J end lost 8 bases, and 18 bases lay between the germline ends. Written as DNA, the CDR3 is TGTGCCAGCAGCCAAGTTTTTAGCGGACGTCCCGATGAGCAGTTCTTC. Protein sequence: CASSQVFSGRPDEQFF.

The rearrangement joins TRBV20-1 to TRBJ2-2; D gene unclear. The CDR3 sequence is 18 residues long. Germline values: CDR1 DFQATT, CDR2 SNEGSKA (reference sequence). Trimming removed 0 bases at V and 0 bases at J, with 17 bases between. CDR3 region: CSARDHLSDTTNTGELFF. The DNA of the CDR3 is TGCAGTGCTAGAGATCATTTGAGCGATACCACGAACACCGGGGAGCTGTTTTTT.